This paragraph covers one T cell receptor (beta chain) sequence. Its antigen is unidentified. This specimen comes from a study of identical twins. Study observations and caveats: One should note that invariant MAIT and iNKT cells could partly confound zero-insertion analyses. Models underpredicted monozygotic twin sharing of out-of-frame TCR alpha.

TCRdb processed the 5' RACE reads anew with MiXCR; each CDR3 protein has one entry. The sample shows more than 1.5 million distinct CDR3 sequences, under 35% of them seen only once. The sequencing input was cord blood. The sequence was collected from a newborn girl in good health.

The CDR3 DNA sequence: TGCAGTGCTCCTCGCCTAGACAGGGGGCTGACTAATGAAAAACTGTTTTTT. This sequence encodes CSAPRLDRGLTNEKLFF. The chain combines TRBV20-1 with TRBJ1-4, with 10 bases aligning to TRBD1. The V and J ends lost 5 bases and 2 bases, in that order; junction bases with no gene match: 11. This CDR3 has 17 amino acids. Germline V gives CDR1 DFQATT, CDR2 SNEGSKA (reference sequence).